This T cell receptor beta chain was captured in a study of T cell responses to AZD1222 COVID-19 vaccine. Findings and caveats of the study: Spike-specific TCR breadth rose after two AZD1222 doses, and depth rose as well.

This table comes from immunoSEQ multiplex PCR, and its TCRdb copy is limited to in-frame clones, with some not included. Among around 130,000 clones listed, roughly nine tenths were seen once. The V gene lost 0 bases and the J gene lost 3 bases, with 9 bases spanning the gap. The germline V gene encodes CDR1 WNHNN and CDR2 SYGVQD (reference sequence). The CDR3 spans 14 residues. Worth noting for this clone: No antigen is known for it.

This clonotype was sampled from an adult who received the AZD1222 COVID-19 vaccine. The specimen was peripheral blood, collected 28 days after the second AZD1222 dose. The rearrangement links TRBV10-1 to TRBJ2-7; TRBD1 is a possible D gene (5 bases). CDR3 bases: TGCGCCAGCAGTGAGTCAGCAGGGTTCTACGAGCAGTACTTC. Protein product: CASSESAGFYEQYF.